The source of this TCR beta chain is a study of blood T cell repertoires in COVID-19. Looking at the study overall: PBMCs, B-cell-depleted T cells, or T cells were the source of the cDNA or gDNA that made up the material.

In the source study's methods: Nucleated cell counts were estimated from reference gene primer amplification. Assay used: immunoSEQ multiplex PCR; TCRdb lists only in-frame clones, some missing. V and J calls and clone size are those listed in that table; D and trimming were worked out from the DNA. Of roughly 88,000 clones listed, about nine tenths are singletons. V shed 5 bases, J shed 5 bases, and the junction held 8 bases outside the gene matches. The CDR3 length is 14 residues. The germline gives CDR1 LNHDA, CDR2 SQIVND (reference sequence). This sequence originates from a woman aged 50 to 60 in a cohort sampled during active COVID-19. The V call is TRBV19, the J call TRBJ1-1; the match to TRBD1 covers 7 bases. Sample: peripheral blood. CDR3 amino acids: CASSLQGVGTEAFF. The CDR3 nucleotides read TGTGCCAGTAGTCTCCAGGGGGTAGGGACTGAAGCTTTCTTT.